This T cell receptor beta chain was identified during a study of OX40 agonist ivuxolimab in advanced cancers. Study summary: In this trial design, patients received ivuxolimab intravenously at 0.01 to 10 mg/kg every 2 weeks.

As concerns this clone: The antigen is not known.

Study findings and constraints: Patients with a partial response at 0.1-3.0 mg/kg had among the lowest clonal expansion. No antigen was identified for the clonally expanded peripheral T cells. Compared with CD4+, CD8+ T cells on average had more expanded clones.

Produced via immunoSEQ multiplex PCR; TCRdb's table is partial and in-frame only. Here the sample spans about 59,000 clones, approximately 87% being singletons. The V and J ends lost 6 bases and 5 bases respectively, with 17 bases between them. Germline assignment: CDR1 MDHEN and CDR2 SYDVKM. This CDR3 is built from 15 residues. The chain couples TRBV28 to TRBJ1-5; D might be TRBD1 (5 bases). The source material was CD4+ or CD8+ T cells sorted from blood, sampled in a trial of the OX40 agonist ivuxolimab. This clonotype was obtained from an adult with an advanced solid tumor such as melanoma, head and neck, liver or kidney cancer. This CDR3 reads CASSQERRDHQPQHF. In DNA, the CDR3 is TGTGCCAGCAGCCAGGAGCGGCGGGACCATCAGCCCCAGCATTTT.